This T cell receptor beta chain is from a study of beta chain features in type 1 diabetes. Findings and caveats of the study: In every one of the four CD4+ subsets, TCRB CDR3s were moderately but significantly shorter in Type 1 diabetes patients. VDJ junctions in type 1 diabetes patients carried more deletions and fewer insertions. Patients and controls would share equally any PCR tilt toward shorter templates.

CDR3 size: 14 residues. V shed 6 bases, J shed 6 bases, and the junction held 5 bases outside the gene matches. Germline assignment: CDR1 MNHNY and CDR2 SVGAGI (reference sequence). The isolated RNA, all of it, was reverse transcribed, so expressed TCRB transcripts were what got sequenced. Libraries were prepared by immunoSEQ multiplex PCR; TCRdb keeps only in-frame clonotypes and omits some of them. The sample lists 250,000 to 300,000 clones, approximately 14% occurring once. There are a few counts of this clone. Its cognate antigen is unknown. CD4+ naive, central memory, regulatory and stem cell-like memory cells were sorted via CD45RO/CCR7/CD25/CD127/CD95/CD27.

The sequenced sample consisted of naive CD4+ T cells from blood. The V call is TRBV6-6, the J call TRBJ1-5; 10 nucleotides line up with TRBD1. The sequence came from a man younger than 45 with type 1 diabetes. Here the CDR3 DNA reads TGTGCCAGCAGCGGACAGGGGGTGACTCAGCCCCAGCATTTT. This gives the protein CASSGQGVTQPQHF.